This T cell receptor beta chain is from a study of blood T cell repertoires in COVID-19. Across the whole study: PBMCs, B-cell-depleted T cells, or T cells were the source of the cDNA or gDNA that made up the material.

Assay: immunoSEQ multiplex PCR; the TCRdb copy retains only in-frame clones and omits some. The sample has about 44,000 clones, about 89% seen once. Per germline, CDR1 SQVTM and CDR2 ANQGSEA. The CDR3 has 18 amino acids. Trimming shortened V by 5 bases and J by 0 bases, and 23 bases separated the two germline ends. This clone was picked up one time. The sequenced sample consisted of peripheral blood. V gene TRBV29-1 combines with J gene TRBJ1-3; D is perhaps TRBD1 (5 bases). This sequence was found in a man between 65 and 79 years old with active COVID-19. The CDR3 protein is CSVRCGAIRSCSGNTIYF. The DNA of the CDR3 is TGCAGCGTTCGGTGTGGGGCTATCCGTTCTTGCTCTGGAAACACCATATATTTT.